Presented here are 3 T cell receptor beta chains from one specimen sequenced in a study of T cell responses to AZD1222 COVID-19 vaccine. Only in-frame clones appear in the TCRdb table, and some are missing; sequencing was by immunoSEQ multiplex PCR. The top ten clones hold roughly 6% of a sample with 150,000 or so clones, around 90% of them seen once. The specimen comprised peripheral blood, sampled 28 days after the second AZD1222 dose. The receptors come from an adult who received the AZD1222 COVID-19 vaccine.

Only a few counts were recorded for this clone. V gene TRBV7-9 combines with J gene TRBJ2-1; 13 bases map to TRBD2. Trimming removed 4 bases from V and 4 bases from J; junction bases left unmatched: 7. The CDR3 spans 17 residues. Germline loops: CDR1 SEHNR, CDR2 FQNEAQ (reference sequence). The CDR3 sequence: CASSSRLAGGPYNEQFF. The CDR3 coding sequence is TGTGCCAGCAGCTCTAGACTAGCGGGAGGCCCATACAATGAGCAGTTCTTC.

The chain combines TRBV28 with TRBJ2-2; D might be TRBD2 (6 bases). The germline V and J ends were trimmed by 3 bases and 1 base, with 9 bases remaining between them. This CDR3 is built from 15 residues. CDR1 and CDR2 from the germline V gene are MDHEN and SYDVKM. CDR3 amino acids: CASSLGGVNTGELFF. CDR3 nucleotides: TGTGCCAGCAGTTTGGGCGGGGTGAACACCGGGGAGCTGTTTTTT.

This clone was counted a single time. V and J are TRBV2 and TRBJ2-5; a possible D gene is TRBD1 (6 bases). Germline CDR1 and CDR2: SNHLY and FYNNEI. The CDR3 covers 13 residues. Trimming removed 4 bases from V and 2 bases from J, with 8 bases in between. CDR3 in amino acids: CASSGTEQETQYF. The CDR3 DNA reads TGTGCCAGCAGTGGGACAGAGCAAGAGACCCAGTACTTC.